Below, 28 T cell receptor beta chains from the same sample are listed, as sequenced in a study of blood T cells in healthy people across ages. Primed by a sample-barcoded 5' primer and a J-beta primer mix, a second PCR proceeded for about 6 to 11 cycles. TCRdb itself ran the 5' RACE reads through MiXCR, one entry per CDR3 protein. Among around 2 million distinct CDR3 sequences listed, 35% to 50% were seen once. The sample comprised blood. These receptor sequences come from a human donor in good health.

The V and J genes are TRBV5-1 and TRBJ2-1; no reliable D call. With 1 base removed from V and 12 bases from J, the gap between germline ends came to 17 bases. This CDR3 spans 14 amino acids. Germline CDR1 reads SGHRS; CDR2 reads YFSETQ. CDR3 coding DNA: TGCGCCAGCAGCTTGAGCTCCGTATCGATTGGGCAGTTCTTC. Translating it yields CASSLSSVSIGQFF.

This clonotype showed up just a few times. This chain joins TRBV20-1 and TRBJ2-5; 10 bases fit TRBD2. This CDR3 has 18 residues. Trimming cost V 3 bases and J 1 base; bases outside gene matches: 14. Germline V gives CDR1 DFQATT, CDR2 SNEGSKA (reference sequence). The CDR3 is CSASKVSASGGLQETQYF. The DNA of the CDR3 is TGCAGTGCTAGTAAGGTTTCGGCTAGCGGGGGCCTCCAAGAGACCCAGTACTTC.

This clonotype was found a few times. The V and J genes are TRBV7-3 and TRBJ2-7, with 7 bases identical to TRBD1. Germline V gives CDR1 SGHTA, CDR2 FQGTGA. CDR3 length equals 16 residues. The V and J ends lost 5 bases and 0 bases, in that order; junction bases with no gene match: 10. CDR3 in amino acids: CASSPQGELSSYEQYF. The DNA for the CDR3 is TGTGCCAGCAGCCCTCAGGGGGAATTGAGCTCCTACGAGCAGTACTTC.

This chain connects TRBV20-1 to TRBJ1-2; perhaps TRBD1 as D (6 bases). The length of the CDR3 is 14 residues. V lost 7 bases, J lost 8 bases, and 23 bases lay in between. Germline CDR1 DFQATT, CDR2 SNEGSKA (reference sequence). The CDR3 nucleotides are TGCAGTGGGACTCAGGGGTCCGCTAGACAGGGCTACACCTTC. It translates to CSGTQGSARQGYTF.

The chain carries TRBV12-3 or TRBV12-4 and TRBJ2-4; 7 positions match TRBD2. V was pared by 3 bases and J by 7 bases, with 9 bases of the junction left unmatched. The CDR3 covers 15 residues. CDR3 protein: CASSFDSGRGNIQYF. The DNA for the CDR3 is TGTGCCAGCAGTTTTGATTCAGGGCGGGGGAACATTCAGTACTTC.

This sequence joins TRBV7-2 and TRBJ1-3, with TRBD1 matching 9 bases. Germline V gene data show CDR1 as SGHTA and CDR2 as FQGNSA. The CDR3 extends over 19 amino acids. Trimming removed 3 bases from V and 3 bases from J; junction bases left unmatched: 15. The CDR3 DNA sequence: TGTGCCAGCAGCTTGCGTACCGGGACAGGGAATATAGGTGGAAACACCATATATTTT. Residues: CASSLRTGTGNIGGNTIYF.

This sequence joins TRBV12-3 or TRBV12-4 and TRBJ1-1; 7 bases are shared with TRBD1. This CDR3 is 16 amino acids long. The V segment lost 3 bases and the J segment 10 bases; nucleotides outside the gene matches: 17. This CDR3 reads CASSFGPTGSVAGAFF. The CDR3 nucleotides are TGTGCCAGCAGTTTCGGACCGACAGGGAGCGTTGCGGGAGCTTTCTTT.

Only one count was recorded for this clonotype. This chain joins TRBV7-8 and TRBJ1-6, with 9 bases fitting TRBD1. Germline lookup yields CDR1 SGHVS and CDR2 FQNEAQ. CDR3 length equals 16 residues. V gave up 5 bases and J gave up 9 bases; unmatched junction bases: 11. Here the CDR3 DNA reads TGTGCCAGCAGCGAACTACCGGGACAGGGTGCTTCACCCCTCCACTTT. Translated: CASSELPGQGASPLHF.

The table lists this clonotype with a few counts. The chain links TRBV12-3 or TRBV12-4 to TRBJ2-5; D gene unclear. The J call may be in error: the DNA end matches TRBJ2-7 better. This CDR3 contains 12 residues. CDR3 bases: TGTGCCAGCAGTTTTGGGAATCGCGAGCAGTACTTC. This encodes CASSFGNREQYF.

This clonotype was counted many times. The junction and the germline gene differ at one end; a read error may be behind it. The chain recombines TRBV12-3 or TRBV12-4 with TRBJ2-7; 9 nucleotides agree with TRBD2. The CDR3 has 11 residues. The DNA for the CDR3 is TGTGCCAGCAGTCTAGCGGGGGAGCAGTACTTC. It specifies CASSLAGEQYF.

This clonotype was observed a handful of times. This chain connects TRBV9 to TRBJ2-1, with a weak D call TRBD1 (5 bases). The CDR3 is 15 amino acids. V lost 0 bases to trimming and J lost 6 bases, with 13 bases between them. Germline CDR1 SGDLS, CDR2 YYNGEE. The CDR3 nucleotides are TGTGCCAGCAGCGTAGCGCCAGGGTTCCGCAATGAGCAGTTCTTC. This sequence encodes CASSVAPGFRNEQFF.

This clonotype was detected only a few times. The chain is built from TRBV11-3 and TRBJ1-1; D gene ambiguous. Germline V gene lookup returns CDR1 SGHNT and CDR2 YENEEA. Trimming cost V 5 bases and J 4 bases, with 17 bases left between them. This CDR3 spans 15 amino acids. The CDR3 DNA follows: TGTGCCAGCAGCCCCCGTGGAGCGCTGAGCACTGAAGCTTTCTTT. It is translated as CASSPRGALSTEAFF.

The chain combines TRBV6-5 with TRBJ2-7; possibly TRBD2 for D (6 bases). The CDR3 spans 15 residues. V dropped 5 bases and J dropped 4 bases, with 18 bases sitting between them. Germline V gene sequence: CDR1 MNHEY, CDR2 SVGAGI. The chain's CDR3 is CASSLTSYPPYEQYF. CDR3 coding DNA: TGTGCCAGCAGTCTAACTAGCTATCCCCCATACGAGCAGTACTTC.

The V and J genes are TRBV20-1 and TRBJ1-6, with D maybe TRBD1 (6 bases). CDR1 is DFQATT and CDR2 is SNEGSKA in the germline V gene (reference sequence). Between the trimmed V and J ends, which lost 6 bases and 6 bases, there was a span of 18 bases. The CDR3 is 15 amino acids. DNA for the CDR3: TGCAGTGCCCCTGGCGGGGGCTCCCCTAATTCACCCCTCCACTTT. It yields the protein CSAPGGGSPNSPLHF.

This chain joins TRBV2 and TRBJ2-5; D possibly uses TRBD1 or TRBD2 (5 bases each). From germline, CDR1 is SNHLY and CDR2 FYNNEI. This CDR3 spans 12 amino acids. Between the trimmed V and J ends, which lost 9 bases and 7 bases, there was a span of 15 bases. The CDR3: CASKGDRGTQYF. In nucleotides, the CDR3 is TGTGCCAGTAAGGGAGACAGAGGGACCCAGTACTTC.

The CDR3 spells CASSVAWEETQYF. The CDR3 region has the DNA TGTGCCAGCAGCGTAGCATGGGAAGAGACCCAGTACTTC. This chain joins TRBV9 and TRBJ2-5; no clear D. Trimming removed 0 bases at V and 3 bases at J, with 6 bases between. The germline CDR1 and CDR2 sequences are SGDLS and YYNGEE. The CDR3 is 13 amino acids.

This chain connects TRBV11-2 to TRBJ2-1; either TRBD1 or TRBD2 may fit D (6 bases each). The germline CDR1 and CDR2 sequences are SGHAT and FQNNGV. This CDR3 region has 16 residues. V was trimmed by 1 base and J by 8 bases, leaving 18 bases between them. This chain's CDR3 is CASSLGTGAVVDEQFF. CDR3 coding DNA: TGTGCCAGCAGCTTAGGTACGGGGGCAGTCGTAGATGAGCAGTTCTTC.

This chain links TRBV5-1 with TRBJ2-1; D call uncertain. V gave up 6 bases and J gave up 0 bases, with 13 bases separating them. This CDR3 comprises 15 residues. CDR1 SGHRS and CDR2 YFSETQ come from the germline V gene. CDR3 DNA sequence: TGCGCCAGCACCACCACGGCGAGCTCCTACAATGAGCAGTTCTTC. As protein: CASTTTASSYNEQFF.

This clonotype was found a few times. CDR3 DNA: TGTGCCAGCAGCTCTCCTACCGGGACACCTACCTCGAACACCGGGGAGCTGTTTTTT. It codes for CASSSPTGTPTSNTGELFF. The gene calls are TRBV7-2 and TRBJ2-2, with a weak D call TRBD1 (6 bases). The V gene lost 4 bases and the J gene lost 0 bases, with 21 bases spanning the gap. The CDR3 runs 19 residues. From germline, CDR1 is SGHTA and CDR2 FQGNSA. The variable domain in full, completed from reference TRBV7-2 and TRBJ2-2, reads GAGVSQSPSNKVTEKGKDVELRCDPISGHTALYWYRQSLGQGLEFLIYFQGNSAPDKSGLPSDRFSAERTGGSVSTLTIQRTQQEDSAVYLCASSSPTGTPTSNTGELFFGEGSRLTVL.

The V and J genes are TRBV6-2 or TRBV6-3 and TRBJ2-7; D is possibly TRBD2 (6 bases). V gave up 5 bases and J gave up 3 bases, with 17 bases separating them. The CDR3 consists of 15 residues. CDR1 is MNHEY, CDR2 SVGEGT, per germline. The CDR3 nucleotides read TGTGCCAGCAGTCCCCGGACGGGGGATCGCTACGAGCAGTACTTC. Translated, it gives CASSPRTGDRYEQYF.

The table lists this clonotype with a few counts. The genes are TRBV27 and TRBJ2-1; 11 nucleotides agree with TRBD2. Trimming removed 6 bases from V and 12 bases from J; junction bases left unmatched: 10. The CDR3 runs to 14 residues. The V gene's germline CDR1 is MNHEY and CDR2 SMNVEV (reference sequence). The CDR3: CASRPGLAVQGQFF. The CDR3 region has the DNA TGTGCCAGCAGACCGGGACTAGCGGTCCAAGGGCAGTTCTTC.

A few counts support this clonotype. The chain carries TRBV24-1 and TRBJ2-5; D possibly uses TRBD1 or TRBD2 (5 bases each). Trimming pared 9 bases from V and 0 bases from J, leaving 13 bases between. The CDR3 consists of 14 residues. CDR1 is KGHDR and CDR2 is SFDVKD in the germline V gene. CDR3 nucleotide sequence: TGTGCCACCGGAGACCGGGACCACCAAGAGACCCAGTACTTC. Translated, it gives CATGDRDHQETQYF.

There are a few counts of this clonotype. The V and J genes are TRBV5-1 and TRBJ2-1; TRBD1 agrees at 7 bases. Germline CDR1 is SGHRS and CDR2 is YFSETQ. Trimming cost V 0 bases and J 7 bases; bases outside gene matches: 4. The CDR3 covers 14 residues. The CDR3 loop is CASSLATGVNEQFF. The CDR3 DNA reads TGCGCCAGCAGCTTGGCCACAGGGGTGAATGAGCAGTTCTTC.

A note on this clonotype: One junction end disagrees with the germline gene, perhaps due to a read error. The V call is TRBV5-5, the J call TRBJ2-3; D possibly corresponds to TRBD2 (5 bases). The CDR3 has 16 residues. Looked up from germline, CDR1 is SGHKS and CDR2 is YYEKEE (reference sequence). The CDR3 protein is CAGSHTRDPSTDTQYF. The CDR3 DNA sequence: TGTGCCGGCAGCCATACCCGGGATCCTAGCACAGATACGCAGTATTTT.

This clonotype came up once. The chain is built from TRBV12-3 or TRBV12-4 and TRBJ1-2; D unclear. CDR3 size: 12 residues. V lost 7 bases to trimming and J lost 8 bases, with 14 bases between them. The CDR3 loop is CASTDTWEGYTF. The CDR3 DNA sequence: TGTGCCAGCACCGATACTTGGGAAGGCTACACCTTC.

The chain has TRBV4-3 and TRBJ2-3; no firm D call. V lost 4 bases and J lost 7, with 9 bases in between. This CDR3 region has 12 residues. Germline V gene sequence: CDR1 LGHNA, CDR2 YSLEER. In nucleotides, the CDR3 is TGCGCCAGCAGCCCTACACCTCATACGCAGTATTTT. The encoded protein is CASSPTPHTQYF.

The V call is TRBV5-6, the J call TRBJ1-1, with 11 nucleotides matching TRBD1. The V gene's germline CDR1 is SGHDT and CDR2 YYEEEE. After removal of 3 bases from V and 6 bases from J, the junction contained 13 bases not matched to a gene. This CDR3 contains 17 residues. The CDR3 nucleotides are TGTGCCAGCAGCTCTACCGGGACAGGGGGACATCGGGCTGAAGCTTTCTTT. It is translated as CASSSTGTGGHRAEAFF. Full variable domain (missing parts from reference TRBV5-6 and TRBJ1-1): DAGVTQSPTHLIKTRGQQVTLRCSPKSGHDTVSWYQQALGQGPQFIFQYYEEEERQRGNFPDRFSGHQFPNYSSELNVNALLLGDSALYLCASSSTGTGGHRAEAFFGQGTRLTVV.

In its sample, this clonotype was seen a few times. The rearrangement uses TRBV5-1 and TRBJ2-3; the match to TRBD1 covers 8 bases. This CDR3 is 16 amino acids long. The V and J ends lost 4 bases and 1 base, in that order; junction bases with no gene match: 8. Per the germline V gene, CDR1 is SGHRS and CDR2 is YFSETQ. The CDR3 DNA reads TGCGCCAGCAGCCAGCGGACAGGGAGCGGCACAGATACGCAGTATTTT. Translation gives CASSQRTGSGTDTQYF.